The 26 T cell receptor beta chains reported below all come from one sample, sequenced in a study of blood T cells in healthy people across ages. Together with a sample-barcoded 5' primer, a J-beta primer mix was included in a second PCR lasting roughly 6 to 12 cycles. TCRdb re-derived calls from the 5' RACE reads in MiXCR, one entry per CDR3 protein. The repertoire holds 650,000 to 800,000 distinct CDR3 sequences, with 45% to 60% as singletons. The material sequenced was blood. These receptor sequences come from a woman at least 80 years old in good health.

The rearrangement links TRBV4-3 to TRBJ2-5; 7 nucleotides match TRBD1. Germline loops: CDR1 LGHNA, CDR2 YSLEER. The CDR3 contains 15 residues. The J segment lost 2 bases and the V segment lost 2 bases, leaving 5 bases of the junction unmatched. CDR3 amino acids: CASSQTGQYQETQYF. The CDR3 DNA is TGCGCCAGCAGCCAAACGGGACAGTATCAAGAGACCCAGTACTTC.

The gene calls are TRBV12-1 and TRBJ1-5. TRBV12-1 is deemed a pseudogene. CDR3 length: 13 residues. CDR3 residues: CAATVKPCGPRHF. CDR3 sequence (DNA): TGTGCAGCCACTGTTAAGCCATGTGGTCCAAGGCATTTT.

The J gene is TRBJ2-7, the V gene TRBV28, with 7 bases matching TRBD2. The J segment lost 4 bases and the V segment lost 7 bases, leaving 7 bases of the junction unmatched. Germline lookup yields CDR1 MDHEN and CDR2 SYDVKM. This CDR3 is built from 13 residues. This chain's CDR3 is CASIGGSRYEQYF. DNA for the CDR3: TGTGCCAGCATAGGCGGGAGTAGATACGAGCAGTACTTC.

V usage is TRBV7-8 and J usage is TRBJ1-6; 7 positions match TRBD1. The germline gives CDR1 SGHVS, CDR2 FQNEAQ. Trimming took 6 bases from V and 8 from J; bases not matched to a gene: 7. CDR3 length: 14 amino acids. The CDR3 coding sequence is TGTGCCAGCAGTTACCAGGGGGGGGATTCACCCCTCCACTTT. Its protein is CASSYQGGDSPLHF.

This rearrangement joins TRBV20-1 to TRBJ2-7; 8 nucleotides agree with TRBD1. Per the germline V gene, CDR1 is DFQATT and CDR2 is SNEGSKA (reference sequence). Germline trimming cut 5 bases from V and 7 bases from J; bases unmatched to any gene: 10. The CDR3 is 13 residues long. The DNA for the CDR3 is TGCAGTGCTGGACAGGGCGCCTACAATGAGCAGTACTTC. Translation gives CSAGQGAYNEQYF.

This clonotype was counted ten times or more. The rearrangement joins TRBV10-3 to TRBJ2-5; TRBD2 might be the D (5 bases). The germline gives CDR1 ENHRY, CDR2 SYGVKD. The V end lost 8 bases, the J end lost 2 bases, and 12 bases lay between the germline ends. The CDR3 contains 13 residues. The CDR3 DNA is TGTGCCATCGCACTAGTGCCACAAGAGACCCAGTACTTC. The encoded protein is CAIALVPQETQYF.

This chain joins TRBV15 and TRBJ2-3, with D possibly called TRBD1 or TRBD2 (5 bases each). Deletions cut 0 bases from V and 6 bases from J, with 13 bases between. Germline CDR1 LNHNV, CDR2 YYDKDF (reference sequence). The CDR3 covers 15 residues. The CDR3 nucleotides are TGTGCCACCAGCAGAGAGGGGGTTTGGCCGGATACGCAGTATTTT. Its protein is CATSREGVWPDTQYF. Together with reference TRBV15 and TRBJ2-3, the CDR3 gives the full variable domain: DAMVIQNPRYQVTQFGKPVTLSCSQTLNHNVMYWYQQKSSQAPKLLFHYYDKDFNNEADTPDNFQSRRPNTSFCFLDIRSPGLGDTAMYLCATSREGVWPDTQYFGPGTRLTVL.

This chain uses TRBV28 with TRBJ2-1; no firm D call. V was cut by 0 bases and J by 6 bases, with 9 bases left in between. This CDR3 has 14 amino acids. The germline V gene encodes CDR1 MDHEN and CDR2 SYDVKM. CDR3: CASSLWASPNEQFF. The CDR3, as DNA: TGTGCCAGCAGTTTATGGGCTAGTCCCAATGAGCAGTTCTTC.

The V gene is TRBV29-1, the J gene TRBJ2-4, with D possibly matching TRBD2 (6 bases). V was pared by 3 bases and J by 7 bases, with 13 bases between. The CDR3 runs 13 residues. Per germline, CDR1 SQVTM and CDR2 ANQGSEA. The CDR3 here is CSVEGLRPNIQYF. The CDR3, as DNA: TGCAGCGTTGAGGGACTCCGGCCTAACATTCAGTACTTC.

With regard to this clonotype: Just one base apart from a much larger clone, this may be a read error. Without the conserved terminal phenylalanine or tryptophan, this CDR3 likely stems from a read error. The CDR3 nucleotides are TGTGCCAGCAGCCAGAGGGGGTCAAGAGATTCACCCCTCCACTTA. It is translated as CASSQRGSRDSPLHL. V is TRBV3-1 and J is TRBJ1-6, with a weak D call TRBD1 (6 bases). This CDR3 is 15 amino acids long. The germline gives CDR1 LGHDT, CDR2 YNNKEL (reference sequence). The ends were cut back, 3 bases at V and 8 bases at J, with 14 bases in the middle.

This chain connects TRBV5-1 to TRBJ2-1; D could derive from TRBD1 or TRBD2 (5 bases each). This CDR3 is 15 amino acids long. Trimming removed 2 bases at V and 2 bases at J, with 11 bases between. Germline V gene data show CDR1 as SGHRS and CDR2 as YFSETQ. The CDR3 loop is CASSFPGRTYNEQFF. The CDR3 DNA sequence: TGCGCCAGCAGCTTTCCGGGACGGACCTACAATGAGCAGTTCTTC.

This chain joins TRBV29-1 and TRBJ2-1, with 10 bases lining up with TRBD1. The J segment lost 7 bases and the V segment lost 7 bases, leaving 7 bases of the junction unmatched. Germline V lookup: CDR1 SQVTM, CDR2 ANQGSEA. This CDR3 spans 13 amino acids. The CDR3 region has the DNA TGCAGCGGGGGAGGGACAGGGGCAAATGAGCAGTTCTTC. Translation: CSGGGTGANEQFF.

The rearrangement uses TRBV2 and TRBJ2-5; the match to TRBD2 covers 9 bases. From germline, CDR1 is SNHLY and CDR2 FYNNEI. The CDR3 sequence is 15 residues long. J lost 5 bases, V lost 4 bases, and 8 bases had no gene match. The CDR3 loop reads CASSGGIAGAETQYF. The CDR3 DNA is TGTGCCAGCAGTGGGGGGATAGCGGGAGCTGAGACCCAGTACTTC.

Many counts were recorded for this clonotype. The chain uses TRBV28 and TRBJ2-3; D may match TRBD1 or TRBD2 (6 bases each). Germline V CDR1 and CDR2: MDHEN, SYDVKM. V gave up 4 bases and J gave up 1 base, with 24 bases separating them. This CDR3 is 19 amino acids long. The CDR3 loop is CASSSSVGVGGVGTDTQYF. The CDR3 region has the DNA TGTGCCAGCAGTTCCAGCGTTGGGGTGGGGGGCGTCGGCACAGATACGCAGTATTTT.

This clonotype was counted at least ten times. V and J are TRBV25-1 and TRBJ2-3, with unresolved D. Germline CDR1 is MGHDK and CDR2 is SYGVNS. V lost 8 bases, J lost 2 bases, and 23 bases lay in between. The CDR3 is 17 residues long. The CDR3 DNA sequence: TGTGCCAGCGCAACATTGGGGTCAGCTGACATCACAGATACGCAGTATTTT. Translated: CASATLGSADITDTQYF.

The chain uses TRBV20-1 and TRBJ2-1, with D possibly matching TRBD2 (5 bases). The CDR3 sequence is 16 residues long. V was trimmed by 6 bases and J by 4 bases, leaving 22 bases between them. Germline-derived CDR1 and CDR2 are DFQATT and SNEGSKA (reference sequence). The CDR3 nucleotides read TGCAGTGCCTCGGCGGAGAAGGGAGTTTCTTACAATGAGCAGTTCTTC. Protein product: CSASAEKGVSYNEQFF.

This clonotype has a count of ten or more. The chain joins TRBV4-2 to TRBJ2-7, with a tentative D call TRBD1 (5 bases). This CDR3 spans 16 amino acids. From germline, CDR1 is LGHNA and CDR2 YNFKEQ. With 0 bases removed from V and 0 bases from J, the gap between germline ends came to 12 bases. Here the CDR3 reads CASSQDQGQSSYEQYF. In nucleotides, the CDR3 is TGTGCCAGCAGCCAAGATCAGGGCCAAAGCTCCTACGAGCAGTACTTC.

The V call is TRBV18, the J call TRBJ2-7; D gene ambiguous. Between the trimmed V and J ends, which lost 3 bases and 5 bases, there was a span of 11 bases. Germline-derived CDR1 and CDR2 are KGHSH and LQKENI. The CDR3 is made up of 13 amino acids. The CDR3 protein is CASSPKAMNEQYF. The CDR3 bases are TGTGCCAGCTCACCGAAGGCGATGAACGAGCAGTACTTC.

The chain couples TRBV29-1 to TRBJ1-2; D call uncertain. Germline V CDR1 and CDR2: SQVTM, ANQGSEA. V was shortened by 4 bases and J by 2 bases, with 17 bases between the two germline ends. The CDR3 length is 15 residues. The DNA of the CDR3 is TGCAGCGTTGTGAGGACCGGGCCCCTAAACTATGGCTACACCTTC. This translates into CSVVRTGPLNYGYTF.

This chain's CDR3 is CSAKEAHHEQYF. As DNA, the CDR3 is TGCAGTGCTAAAGAGGCCCATCACGAGCAGTACTTC. This rearrangement joins TRBV20-1 to TRBJ2-5, with D unresolved. The DNA end lines up better with TRBJ2-7; the J call may be wrong. Germline V CDR1 and CDR2: DFQATT, SNEGSKA (reference sequence). CDR3 length: 12 amino acids.

Here the CDR3 DNA reads TGTGCCAGCAGTAGTCTTAGAGTCAATGAGCAGTTCTTC. Translated: CASSSLRVNEQFF. The rearrangement joins TRBV12-3 or TRBV12-4 to TRBJ2-1; no reliable D call. Trimming left V 5 bases short and J 6 bases short, with 11 bases between. This CDR3 has 13 residues.

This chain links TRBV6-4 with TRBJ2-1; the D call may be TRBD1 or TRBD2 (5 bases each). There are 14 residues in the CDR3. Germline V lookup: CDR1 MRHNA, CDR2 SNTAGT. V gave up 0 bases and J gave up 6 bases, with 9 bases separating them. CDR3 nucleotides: TGTGCCAGCAGTGACTCGGCAGGGAGCAATGAGCAGTTCTTC. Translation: CASSDSAGSNEQFF.

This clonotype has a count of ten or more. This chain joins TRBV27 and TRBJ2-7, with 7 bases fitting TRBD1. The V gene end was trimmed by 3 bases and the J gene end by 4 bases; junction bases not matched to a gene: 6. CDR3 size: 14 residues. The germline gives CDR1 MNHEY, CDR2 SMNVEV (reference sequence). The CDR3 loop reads CASSFGTVLYEQYF. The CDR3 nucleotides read TGTGCCAGCAGTTTTGGGACAGTACTTTACGAGCAGTACTTC.

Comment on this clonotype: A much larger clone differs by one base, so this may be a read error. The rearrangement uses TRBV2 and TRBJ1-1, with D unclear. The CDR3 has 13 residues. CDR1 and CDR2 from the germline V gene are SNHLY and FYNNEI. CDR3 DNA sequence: TGTGCCAGCAAAGTAAGGGAAAACACTGGAGCTTTCTTT. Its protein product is CASKVRENTGAFF.

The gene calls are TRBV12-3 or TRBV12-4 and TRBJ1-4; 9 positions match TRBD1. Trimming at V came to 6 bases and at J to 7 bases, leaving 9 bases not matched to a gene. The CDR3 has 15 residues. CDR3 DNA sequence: TGTGCCAGCAGCACACAGGGGGCATTGAGTGAAAAACTGTTTTTT. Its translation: CASSTQGALSEKLFF.

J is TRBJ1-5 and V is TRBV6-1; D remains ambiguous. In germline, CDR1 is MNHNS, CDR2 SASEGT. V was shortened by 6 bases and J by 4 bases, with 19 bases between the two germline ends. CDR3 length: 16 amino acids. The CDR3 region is CASSETSTLTNQPQHF. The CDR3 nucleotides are TGTGCCAGCAGCGAAACATCCACCCTTACTAATCAGCCCCAGCATTTT.